This T cell receptor (beta chain) emerged from a study of cytomegalovirus exposure and HLA in healthy donors (dated by TCRdb to about 2017). About the study as a whole: An earlier analysis of approximately 640 of the donors reported 250 to 350 Gb of sequence data and 117 million unique TCR beta sequences from about 200 million T cells. An early release that covered roughly 600 HLA-typed donors contained about 300 gigabases of sequencing data and 70 million to 100 million unique TCR sequences. The genetic ancestry cluster associated with self-reported Caucasian donors included 70% to 85% of the roughly 400 genotyped donors. The study aimed to test whether cataloging public T cell receptors could reveal signatures of past pathogen exposure. The study profiled the T cell repertoires of 550 to 700 subjects by immunosequencing and related them to cytomegalovirus serostatus. Besides the first cohort of 550 to 750 subjects, a separate validation cohort made up of 120 different subjects was used. High-throughput TCR immunosequencing, statistical association of individual TCRs with disease status, and machine learning were combined to predict cytomegalovirus infection status. In a later analysis, previously published TCR beta repertoires from 550 to 700 donors were re-analyzed and high-resolution HLA genotyping was added so that TCR occurrence patterns could be studied. Rather than using new phenotypic data, the later analysis identified candidate immune exposures from TCR beta sequences and from how often those sequences occurred across donors. An earlier analysis of some 500 of the donors used high-throughput TCR beta sequencing to judge whether each TCR beta V gene segment behaved as functional or pseudogenic. Donor age, sex, ethnicity and CMV serostatus were compiled alongside the repertoire data. Genome-wide SNP genotypes for about 60% of the 666 donors were used in a later genetic analysis, which treated that subset as a discovery cohort. All discovery cohort repertoires had been generated on a single sequencing platform. HLA typing covered class I and class II loci at four-digit resolution. The number of donors typed differed by locus, with about 629-630 for A, B, C, DRB1 and DQB1, 522 for DQA1, nearly 610 for DPA1, and about 450 for DPB1. A handful of DR-DQ haplotypes were treated as single units for association and clustering because of strong linkage in the cohort. Among 398 genotyped donors of the cohort, an average of about 240,000 unique TCR beta nucleotide sequences were sequenced per donor, 15% to 20% of them non-productive.

In total, over 600 healthy bone marrow donors made up the cohort. Cohort members were all nominally healthy when sampled, although unrecorded immune exposures were likely present. The donor tested CMV seronegative and was one of the 352 seronegative cohort members. A peripheral blood sample was collected from each donor, and TCR beta sequencing was performed on peripheral blood mononuclear cells. Genomic DNA was extracted from the blood cell samples with the Qiagen DNeasy Blood Extraction Kit. Turning to this clone: Its recognized antigen is unknown.

Study-level results and caveats: Some IMGT-functional V segments, including TRBV6-2 and TRBV6-3, could not be distinguished by the 87-base-pair reads and were therefore excluded. According to the authors, the approach could potentially be generalized to other disease states and immunological phenotypes. In vitro tests confirmed that a few of the cytomegalovirus-associated TCR beta chains recognize cytomegalovirus antigens. An earlier analysis of some 590 of the donors showed that most TCR beta V segments appeared in productive rearrangements either about 87% or about 30% of the time, which broadly matched IMGT annotations. The classifier was reported to diagnose cytomegalovirus status with high specificity and sensitivity in both the original and validation cohorts. A later analysis found that most CMV-associated TCR beta chains appeared HLA-restricted, with HLA associations seemingly driven largely by CMV exposure. Only TCR beta chains were sequenced in this cohort, and the absence of alpha or paired-chain data limited detectable features. When HLA alleles, especially DR and DQ, strongly co-occurred, TCR associations were difficult to assign to individual alleles. A later analysis found that HLA-associated TCR beta chains were more clonally expanded and had lower generation probabilities than equally common non-associated chains. Several of the top co-occurrence clusters appeared to be linked to parvovirus B19, influenza, CMV and Epstein-Barr virus, according to a later analysis. A total of 150 to 200 TCR beta chains were listed by the study as associated with cytomegalovirus. Because counts were too low, more than 15 rarely observed V segments, including chromosome 9 orphons, were left out of the earlier analysis of about 500 of the donors. Because some donors lacked HLA typing at each locus, the association tests relied only on the typed subset. Roughly uniform sequencing depth across donors was assumed in presence/absence analyses, although this assumption may not hold. Compared with the roughly 710-donor mean, donors in an Asian-associated ancestry cluster had fewer N-insertions in productive TCRs, according to a later genetic analysis. In a later analysis, TCR association rates were found to vary across HLA loci, with the most associated TCRs seen for DRB1 alleles and the fewest for HLA-C alleles. A cluster of highly shared sequence variants was judged likely to represent a technical artifact of the sequencing pipeline. Correlated functional status among segregating V segments might be attributable to linkage disequilibrium, but an unknown experimental factor could not be ruled out. At a false discovery rate of 0.05, a later analysis linked some 18,000 TCR beta sequences to specific HLA alleles. The only immune exposure information available for the cohort was CMV serostatus. A further reported finding was that TCR beta sequences accurately predicted the HLA-A and HLA-B alleles for most subjects in the first cohort. An association between a missense DCLRE1C variant and V-gene and J-gene trimming of TCR beta chains was found in a later genetic analysis and replicated in an independent cohort. Most TCR sequences were seen in very few donors, while some public TCRs were found in many individuals.

The library was prepared using the immunoSEQ multiplex PCR assay. A mixture of 60 forward primers for TCR Vbeta segments and 13 reverse primers for TCR Jbeta segments was used in the multiplex PCR. The CDR3 region of rearranged TCR beta genes was amplified from genomic DNA by a multiplex PCR assay. The Illumina HiSeq System was used to sequence the amplified TCR beta libraries as 87-base-pair reads. The study's processing was this. A later analysis counted 65 million to 90 million unique TCR beta chains across the 550 to 750 repertoires, and about 10 million of these chains were shared by at least two donors. To remove PCR and sequencing errors, raw reads were error-corrected and collapsed into unique sequences using a nearest-neighbor algorithm that merged closely related sequences. CDR3 sequences were aligned to IMGT reference sequences to assign V, D and J gene segments. For a sequence to be retained, a match of at least six nucleotides was required to both a V gene segment and a J gene segment. A rearrangement was called productive if the CDR3 had no stop codons and remained in frame with V and J, and every other rearrangement was called non-productive. Following IMGT convention, CDR3 was defined as the stretch from the second conserved V-encoded cysteine up to the conserved J-encoded phenylalanine. In an earlier analysis of 550 to 650 of the donors, sequences lacking an unambiguous match to a single V gene segment were excluded. An earlier analysis of 587 of the donors called V segments functional above 56.7% productive rearrangements and segregating when the between-donor standard deviation exceeded 5%. A statistical classification framework was developed to diagnose cytomegalovirus status using the catalog of TCR beta chain sequences. A later analysis assigned V and J genes by comparing TCR nucleotide sequences with IMGT/GENE-DB human TR gene sequences. Using the TCRdist pipeline, a later analysis assigned CDR3 sequences along with most-parsimonious VDJ recombination scenarios. A later analysis defined each TCR beta chain by its CDR3 amino acid sequence plus V-gene family, and excluded reads lacking a unique V-gene family. As a way to deal with suspected cross-contamination and a sequencing artifact, a later analysis dropped approximately 590 nucleotide sequences that were highly shared and had low generation probability. In a later analysis, a clonal expansion index was calculated for each public chain from normalized within-repertoire ranks of inferred template counts. A later analysis computed generation probabilities with a VDJ recombination model fitted to out-of-frame rearrangements, and checked the results against IGoR. In a later analysis, TCR-TCR, TCR-HLA and TCR-CMV co-occurrence was scored with hypergeometric tests, and a repertoire-size bias correction was applied to TCR pairs. To estimate false discovery rates, a later analysis permuted the HLA or CMV assignments 20 times. In a later analysis, co-occurring TCRs were grouped with DBSCAN, and TCRdist sequence similarity was added when clustering was performed within HLA-allele-positive subsets. Repertoires with fewer than 30,000 or more than 120,000 public chains, plus five repertoires with anomalous nucleotide sharing, were excluded from co-occurrence clustering. The table was pulled from immuneACCESS by TCRdb, which kept in-frame rearrangements only. Such tables lose some clones; where checked, under half of the loss comes from unresolved V genes, and the rest has no known cause. V and J calls and clone size are given by that table; D and trimming were obtained from the DNA. This sample's table lists around 130,000 clones. 1.5% to 2.5% of the sample lies in the top ten.

Cut back by 3 bases and 7 bases, the V and J ends lie 12 bases apart. Spanning cysteine to phenylalanine, the CDR3 consists of 14 amino acids. The read is trimmed to its CDR3 DNA, 42 bases read in frame from base 1. CDR1 and CDR2 are read off the germline V gene as MGHRA and YSYEKL. The sequence derives from a woman aged 55-75 years in good health and CMV-seronegative. Sample: PBMCs. This receptor chain uses TRBV4-1 and TRBJ1-4; D gene: possibly TRBD1, on 6 matching bases. At the DNA level, the sequence is TGCGCCAGCAGCCACGAAGGACAGAGTGAAAAACTGTTTTTT. Its protein is CASSHEGQSEKLFF.